This T cell receptor beta chain was recovered during a study of blood T cell repertoires in COVID-19. CDR1 is SGDLS and CDR2 is YYNGEE in the germline V gene. V trimming: 4 bases; J trimming: 4 bases; junction bases outside the gene matches: 2. The CDR3 spans 13 residues. Produced via immunoSEQ multiplex PCR; TCRdb's table is partial and in-frame only. The table shows 180,000 or so clones, with 80% to 90% occurring only once. Sequencing input: peripheral blood. The TCR was taken from a man in his fifties or sixties with acute or convalescent COVID-19. The chain has TRBV9 and TRBJ1-3; 7 nucleotides line up with TRBD1. The DNA for the CDR3 is TGTGCCAGCAGCATACAGGGGGGAAACACCATATATTTT. This encodes CASSIQGGNTIYF.